This T cell receptor beta chain stems from a study of human versus mouse CDR3 diversity and MHC coevolution. The CDR3 is made up of 11 amino acids. V lost 6 bases, J lost 3 bases, and 6 bases lay in between. Germline V lookup: CDR1 LGHNT, CDR2 FRNRAP. TCRdb's copy holds only in-frame clones and misses some; the assay was immunoSEQ multiplex PCR. The sample has roughly 80,000 clones, just over 90% seen once. The chain links TRBV12-5 to TRBJ2-7; no reliable D call. Sequencing was done on a sample of naive CD4+ T cells from blood. Subset of the sample: CD45RO-negative CD62L-positive naive CD4 T cells. This TCR derives from a person aged 30-70 years in good health. This chain's CDR3 is CASGTGYEQYF. In DNA form, the CDR3 reads TGTGCTAGTGGCACCGGCTACGAGCAGTACTTC.